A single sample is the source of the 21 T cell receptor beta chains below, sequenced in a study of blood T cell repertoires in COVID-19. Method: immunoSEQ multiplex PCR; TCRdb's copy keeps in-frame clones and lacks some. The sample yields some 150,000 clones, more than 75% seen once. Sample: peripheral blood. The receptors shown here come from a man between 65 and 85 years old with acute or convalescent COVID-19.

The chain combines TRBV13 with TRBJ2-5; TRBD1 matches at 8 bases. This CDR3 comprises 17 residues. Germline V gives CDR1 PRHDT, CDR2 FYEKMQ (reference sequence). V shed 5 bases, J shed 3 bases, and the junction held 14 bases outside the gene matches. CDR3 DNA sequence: TGTGCCAGCAGCCCTAACCCGGGGGACAGGCAGAAAGAGACCCAGTACTTC. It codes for CASSPNPGDRQKETQYF.

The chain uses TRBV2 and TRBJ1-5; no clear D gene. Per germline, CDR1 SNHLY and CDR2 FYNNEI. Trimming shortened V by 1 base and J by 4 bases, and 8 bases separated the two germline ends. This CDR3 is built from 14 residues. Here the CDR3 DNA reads TGTGCCAGCAGTGAAGTCACAACAAATCAGCCCCAGCATTTT. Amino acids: CASSEVTTNQPQHF.

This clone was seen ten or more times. The CDR3 here is CASSSGDRRSGNTIYF. CDR3 nucleotide sequence: TGTGCCAGCAGCTCCGGGGACAGACGCTCTGGAAACACCATATATTTT. The chain combines TRBV7-9 with TRBJ1-3; 7 nucleotides line up with TRBD1. The CDR3 extends over 16 amino acids. The J segment lost 0 bases and the V segment lost 4 bases, leaving 6 bases of the junction unmatched. CDR1 is SEHNR and CDR2 is FQNEAQ in the germline V gene (reference sequence).

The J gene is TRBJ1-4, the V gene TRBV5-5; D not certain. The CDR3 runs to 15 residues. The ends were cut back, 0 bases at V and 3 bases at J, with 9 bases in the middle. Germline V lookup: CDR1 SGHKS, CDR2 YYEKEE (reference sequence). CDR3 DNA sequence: TGTGCCAGCAGCTTGGTCGGGGAGGCTAATGAAAAACTGTTTTTT. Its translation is CASSLVGEANEKLFF.

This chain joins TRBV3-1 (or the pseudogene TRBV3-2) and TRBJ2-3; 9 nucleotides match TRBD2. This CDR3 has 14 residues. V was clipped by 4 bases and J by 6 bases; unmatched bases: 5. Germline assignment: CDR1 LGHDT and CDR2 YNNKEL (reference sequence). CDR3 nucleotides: TGTGCCAGCAGCCCGCGGGGGGGCCGGGATACGCAGTATTTT. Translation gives CASSPRGGRDTQYF.

In nucleotides, the CDR3 is TGTGCCAGCAGTGAATCCCCTCAGGGGATGGAGGTGAATCAGCCCCAGCATTTT. Translation gives CASSESPQGMEVNQPQHF. The rearrangement joins TRBV2 to TRBJ1-5; the D gene is possibly TRBD1 (6 bases). The V end lost 2 bases, the J end lost 4 bases, and 21 bases lay between the germline ends. Germline V gene data show CDR1 as SNHLY and CDR2 as FYNNEI. The CDR3 covers 18 residues. Combining the CDR3 with reference TRBV2 and TRBJ1-5 gives the whole variable domain EPEVTQTPSHQVTQMGQEVILRCVPISNHLYFYWYRQILGQKVEFLVSFYNNEISEKSEIFDDQFSVERPDGSNFTLKIRSTKLEDSAMYFCASSESPQGMEVNQPQHFGDGTRLSIL.

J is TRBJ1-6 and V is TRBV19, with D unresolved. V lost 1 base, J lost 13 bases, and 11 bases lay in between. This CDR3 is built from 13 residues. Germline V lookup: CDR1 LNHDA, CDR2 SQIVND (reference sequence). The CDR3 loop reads CASSIVGAGPLHF. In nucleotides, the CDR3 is TGTGCCAGTAGTATAGTGGGCGCGGGTCCCCTCCACTTT.

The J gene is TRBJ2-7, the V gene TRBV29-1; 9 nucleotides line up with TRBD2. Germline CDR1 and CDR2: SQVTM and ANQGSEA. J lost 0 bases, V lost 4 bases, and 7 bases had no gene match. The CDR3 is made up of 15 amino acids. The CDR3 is CSVVASGIGSYEQYF. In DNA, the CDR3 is TGCAGCGTTGTTGCTAGCGGGATAGGCTCCTACGAGCAGTACTTC.

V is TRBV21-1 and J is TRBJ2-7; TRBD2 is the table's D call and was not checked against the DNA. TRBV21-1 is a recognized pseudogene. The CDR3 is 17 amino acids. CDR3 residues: CASSKDVALAQSYEQYF. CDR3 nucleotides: TGTGCCAGCAGCAAAGACGTCGCCCTAGCGCAATCCTACGAGCAGTACTTC.

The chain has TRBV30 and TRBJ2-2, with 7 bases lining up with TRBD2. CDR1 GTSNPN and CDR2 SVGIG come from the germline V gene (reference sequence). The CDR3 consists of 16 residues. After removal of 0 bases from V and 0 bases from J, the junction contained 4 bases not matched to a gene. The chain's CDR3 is CAWSVGGVTNTGELFF. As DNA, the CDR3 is TGTGCCTGGAGTGTGGGGGGGGTAACGAACACCGGGGAGCTGTTTTTT.

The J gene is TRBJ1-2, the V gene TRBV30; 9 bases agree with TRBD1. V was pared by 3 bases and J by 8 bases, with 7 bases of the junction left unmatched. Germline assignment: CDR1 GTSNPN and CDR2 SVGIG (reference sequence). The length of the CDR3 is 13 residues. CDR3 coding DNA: TGTGCCTGGAGGGAACAGGGGGCGGTCGGCTACACCTTC. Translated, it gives CAWREQGAVGYTF.

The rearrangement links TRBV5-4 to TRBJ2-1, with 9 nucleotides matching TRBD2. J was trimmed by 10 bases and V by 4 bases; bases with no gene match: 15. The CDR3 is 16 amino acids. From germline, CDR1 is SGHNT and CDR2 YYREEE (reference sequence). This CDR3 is CASSPRLAETGGEQFF. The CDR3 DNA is TGTGCCAGCAGCCCCAGACTAGCGGAAACTGGAGGGGAGCAGTTCTTC.

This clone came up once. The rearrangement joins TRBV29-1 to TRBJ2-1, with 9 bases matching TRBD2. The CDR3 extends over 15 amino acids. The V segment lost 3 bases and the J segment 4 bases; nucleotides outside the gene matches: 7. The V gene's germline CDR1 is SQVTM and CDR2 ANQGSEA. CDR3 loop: CSVDRGSGGYNEQFF. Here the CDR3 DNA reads TGCAGCGTTGATAGGGGTAGCGGGGGATACAATGAGCAGTTCTTC.

This CDR3 is CASSYVGATYNEQFF. For the CDR3, the DNA is TGTGCCAGCAGTTACGTGGGCGCCACTTACAATGAGCAGTTCTTC. The chain is built from TRBV6-5 and TRBJ2-1; no firm D call. Trimming removed 2 bases at V and 4 bases at J, with 12 bases between. Germline V gene sequence: CDR1 MNHEY, CDR2 SVGAGI. This CDR3 has 15 amino acids.

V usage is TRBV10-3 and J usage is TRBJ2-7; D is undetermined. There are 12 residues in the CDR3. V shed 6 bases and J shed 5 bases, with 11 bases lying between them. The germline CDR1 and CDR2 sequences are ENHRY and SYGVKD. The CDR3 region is CAISRVPDEQYF. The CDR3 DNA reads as TGTGCCATCAGCCGGGTCCCAGACGAGCAGTACTTC.

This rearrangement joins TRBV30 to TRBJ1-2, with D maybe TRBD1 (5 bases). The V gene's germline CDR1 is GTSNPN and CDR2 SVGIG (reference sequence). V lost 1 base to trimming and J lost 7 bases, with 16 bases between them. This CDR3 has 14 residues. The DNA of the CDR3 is TGTGCCTGGAGTGCACAGGCTTTATCCGCTGGCTACACCTTC. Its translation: CAWSAQALSAGYTF.

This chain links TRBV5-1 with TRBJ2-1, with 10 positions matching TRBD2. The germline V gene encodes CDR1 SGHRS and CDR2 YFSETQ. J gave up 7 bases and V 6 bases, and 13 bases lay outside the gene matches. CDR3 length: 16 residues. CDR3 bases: TGCGCCAGCATGAAGGGGCTAGCGGGAGTGTGGAATGAGCAGTTCTTC. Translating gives CASMKGLAGVWNEQFF.

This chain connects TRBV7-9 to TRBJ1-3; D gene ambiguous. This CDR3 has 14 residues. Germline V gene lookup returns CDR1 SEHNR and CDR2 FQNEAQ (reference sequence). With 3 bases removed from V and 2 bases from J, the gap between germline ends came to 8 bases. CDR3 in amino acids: CASSFSGAGNTIYF. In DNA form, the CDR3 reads TGTGCCAGCAGCTTCTCCGGGGCTGGAAACACCATATATTTT.

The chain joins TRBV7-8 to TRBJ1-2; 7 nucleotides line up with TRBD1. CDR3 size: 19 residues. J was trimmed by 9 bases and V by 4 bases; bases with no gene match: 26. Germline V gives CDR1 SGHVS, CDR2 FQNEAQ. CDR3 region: CASSSRFRGQVPTGGSYTF. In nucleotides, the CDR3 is TGTGCCAGCAGCTCGCGTTTTCGCGGACAGGTCCCAACTGGTGGTAGCTACACCTTC. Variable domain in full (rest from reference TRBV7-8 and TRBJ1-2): GAGVSQSPRYKVAKRGQDVALRCDPISGHVSLFWYQQALGQGPEFLTYFQNEAQLDKSGLPSDRFFAERPEGSVSTLKIQRTQQEDSAVYLCASSSRFRGQVPTGGSYTFGSGTRLTVV.

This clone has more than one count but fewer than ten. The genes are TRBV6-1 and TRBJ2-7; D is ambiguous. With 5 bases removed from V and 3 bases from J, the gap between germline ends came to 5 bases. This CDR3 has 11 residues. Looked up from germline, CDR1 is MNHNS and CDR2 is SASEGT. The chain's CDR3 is CASSSHYEQYF. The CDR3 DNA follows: TGTGCCAGCAGTAGCCACTACGAGCAGTACTTC.

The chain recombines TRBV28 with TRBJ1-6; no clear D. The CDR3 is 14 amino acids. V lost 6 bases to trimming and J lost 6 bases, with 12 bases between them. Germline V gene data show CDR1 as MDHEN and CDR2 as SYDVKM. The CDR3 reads CASRGEVLNSPLHF. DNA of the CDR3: TGTGCCAGCAGAGGAGAGGTCCTTAATTCACCCCTCCACTTT.